Following are 13 T cell receptor beta chains from one sample sequenced in a study of blood T cell repertoires in COVID-19. Clones were sequenced by immunoSEQ multiplex PCR, and TCRdb holds only the in-frame ones, with some missing. Found here are 200,000 to 250,000 clones, approximately 82% of them singletons; the top ten hold approximately 10%. The sequenced material came from peripheral blood. The receptor set was obtained from a middle-aged man with active or convalescent COVID-19.

The J gene is TRBJ2-1, the V gene TRBV5-1; 7 bases match TRBD1. J gave up 5 bases and V 4 bases, and 3 bases lay outside the gene matches. CDR1 and CDR2 (germline): SGHRS, YFSETQ. The CDR3 covers 13 residues. Here the CDR3 reads CASSPGQNNEQFF. CDR3 sequence (DNA): TGCGCCAGCAGCCCGGGACAGAACAATGAGCAGTTCTTC.

The gene calls are TRBV2 and TRBJ1-2; 11 nucleotides align to TRBD1. J gave up 6 bases and V 2 bases, and 2 bases lay outside the gene matches. The CDR3 has 14 residues. Germline CDR1 SNHLY, CDR2 FYNNEI. CDR3 DNA sequence: TGTGCCAGCAGTGAACCGGACAGGGGGCATGGCTACACCTTC. Translation: CASSEPDRGHGYTF.

The genes are TRBV9 and TRBJ2-1; 14 bases line up with TRBD2. Germline loops: CDR1 SGDLS, CDR2 YYNGEE. V shed 3 bases, J shed 7 bases, and the junction held 9 bases outside the gene matches. The CDR3 contains 17 residues. CDR3 DNA sequence: TGTGCCAGCAGCGCCAGCCGACTAGCGGGGGGGATTAATGAGCAGTTCTTC. Translation gives CASSASRLAGGINEQFF.

The chain carries TRBV20-1 and TRBJ2-2; no firm D call. CDR3 length: 14 residues. Trimming left V 3 bases short and J 5 bases short, with 13 bases between. Germline V gene sequence: CDR1 DFQATT, CDR2 SNEGSKA (reference sequence). The CDR3 coding sequence is TGCAGTGCTAGTGATTTAATGAGGACCGGGGAGCTGTTTTTT. It translates to CSASDLMRTGELFF.

The chain uses TRBV11-2 and TRBJ1-2, with D unclear. The CDR3 covers 15 residues. Germline V gene data show CDR1 as SGHAT and CDR2 as FQNNGV. The V gene lost 4 bases and the J gene lost 3 bases, with 15 bases spanning the gap. CDR3 residues: CASSSRLTRDYGYTF. The CDR3 coding sequence is TGTGCCAGCAGCTCCCGGCTGACTCGGGACTATGGCTACACCTTC.

The chain recombines TRBV5-1 with TRBJ1-2; the D is unclear. CDR1 and CDR2 from the germline V gene are SGHRS and YFSETQ. There are 12 residues in the CDR3. V lost 0 bases to trimming and J lost 7 bases, with 7 bases between them. Here the CDR3 DNA reads TGCGCCAGCAGCTTGGGAGGGCCTGGCTACACCTTC. Protein product: CASSLGGPGYTF.

The CDR3 loop is CATSMGLPLYNEQFF. The CDR3, as DNA: TGTGCCACCAGCATGGGGCTACCTTTGTACAATGAGCAGTTCTTC. The genes are TRBV15 and TRBJ2-1; D is possibly TRBD1 (5 bases). V dropped 4 bases and J dropped 4 bases, with 14 bases sitting between them. In germline, CDR1 is LNHNV, CDR2 YYDKDF (reference sequence). There are 15 residues in the CDR3.

This clone was recorded once. V is TRBV7-2 and J is TRBJ1-2; D remains unclear. Germline CDR1 is SGHTA and CDR2 is FQGNSA. This CDR3 is built from 14 residues. V was trimmed by 3 bases and J by 6 bases, leaving 14 bases between them. The CDR3 DNA follows: TGTGCCAGCAGCTTCGCTAGGCAGAGCGATGGCTACACCTTC. This codes for CASSFARQSDGYTF.

This clone has only a few counts. The genes are TRBV9 and TRBJ2-7; a possible D gene is TRBD2 (6 bases). The CDR3 contains 14 residues. V lost 4 bases to trimming and J lost 2 bases, with 13 bases between them. The germline CDR1 and CDR2 sequences are SGDLS and YYNGEE. The DNA of the CDR3 is TGTGCCAGCAGCCGCGGCGGGACCCCCTACGAGCAGTACTTC. Protein product: CASSRGGTPYEQYF.

V gene TRBV4-3 combines with J gene TRBJ2-7; D is unclear. Trimming left V 0 bases short and J 5 bases short, with 11 bases between. CDR1 is LGHNA and CDR2 is YSLEER in the germline V gene. The length of the CDR3 is 14 residues. The CDR3 sequence: CASSQDTTLNEQYF. CDR3 in DNA: TGCGCCAGCAGCCAAGACACTACGTTGAACGAGCAGTACTTC.

V gene TRBV28 combines with J gene TRBJ2-3; 14 nucleotides match TRBD2. From germline, CDR1 is MDHEN and CDR2 SYDVKM. This CDR3 comprises 16 residues. Trimming took 6 bases from V and 5 from J; bases not matched to a gene: 7. CDR3 sequence (DNA): TGTGCCAGCAGACACGGACTAGCGGGGGGAAGAGATACGCAGTATTTT. Protein sequence: CASRHGLAGGRDTQYF. Together with reference TRBV28 and TRBJ2-3, the CDR3 gives the full variable domain: DVKVTQSSRYLVKRTGEKVFLECVQDMDHENMFWYRQDPGLGLRLIYFSYDVKMKEKGDIPEGYSVSREKKERFSLILESASTNQTSMYLCASRHGLAGGRDTQYFGPGTRLTVL.

The V call is TRBV5-8, the J call TRBJ2-3; 8 bases agree with TRBD1. The germline CDR1 and CDR2 sequences are SGHTS and YDEGEE. Unmatched junction bases numbered 7, after V lost 0 bases and J lost 7 bases. The CDR3 is 15 residues long. The CDR3 is CASSLAPQGANTQYF. The DNA for the CDR3 is TGTGCCAGCAGCTTGGCACCCCAGGGGGCGAATACGCAGTATTTT.

This chain joins TRBV18 and TRBJ2-1; 12 nucleotides align to TRBD2. Germline loops: CDR1 KGHSH, CDR2 LQKENI. This CDR3 has 16 amino acids. V was pared by 6 bases and J by 5 bases, with 8 bases of the junction left unmatched. CDR3 in DNA: TGTGCCAGCTCCGGGACTAGCGGGCTGGGTGACAATGAGCAGTTCTTC. Encoded protein: CASSGTSGLGDNEQFF.